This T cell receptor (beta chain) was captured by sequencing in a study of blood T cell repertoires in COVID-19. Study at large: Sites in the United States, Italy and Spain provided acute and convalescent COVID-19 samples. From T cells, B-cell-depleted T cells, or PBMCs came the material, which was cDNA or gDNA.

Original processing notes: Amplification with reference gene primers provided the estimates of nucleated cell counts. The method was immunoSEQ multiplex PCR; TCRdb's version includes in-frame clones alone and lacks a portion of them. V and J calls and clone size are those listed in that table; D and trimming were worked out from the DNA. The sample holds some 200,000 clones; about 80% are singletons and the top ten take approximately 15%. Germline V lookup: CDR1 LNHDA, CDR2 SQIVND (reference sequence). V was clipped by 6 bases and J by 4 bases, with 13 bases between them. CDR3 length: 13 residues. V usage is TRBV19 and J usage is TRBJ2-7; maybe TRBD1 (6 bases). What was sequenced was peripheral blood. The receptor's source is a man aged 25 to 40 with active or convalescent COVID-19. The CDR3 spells CASSTGLWYEQYF. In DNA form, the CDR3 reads TGTGCCAGTAGCACAGGGCTGTGGTACGAGCAGTACTTC.